This T cell receptor beta chain was identified during a study of blood T cell repertoires in COVID-19. Across the study: Whether acute or convalescent, the COVID-19 samples came from the United States, Italy and Spain.

Each participant's cohort was designated according to participant-reported clinical history. What the recovered Cohort 3 donors had was two negative PCRs, clearance, or symptom resolution. Germline V gene sequence: CDR1 LNHDA, CDR2 SQIVND (reference sequence). The J segment lost 1 base and the V segment lost 5 bases, leaving 6 bases of the junction unmatched. This CDR3 spans 17 amino acids. As handled by the study authors: Estimated nucleated cell counts came from reference gene primer amplification. Using immunoSEQ multiplex PCR, the repertoire was profiled, and TCRdb retains in-frame clones only, with some absent. The DNA gave D and trimming, while V, J and clone size come from that table. The data show 190,000 or so clones, roughly 82% seen once.

This sequence was found in a man aged 35-49 years who had recovered from COVID-19. This sequence joins TRBV19 and TRBJ1-5; 12 nucleotides line up with TRBD1. Sequenced material: PBMCs or T cells enriched from blood (not recorded which). The CDR3 nucleotides are TGTGCCAGTAGTCCCGGGACAGGGGGCCGCAGCAATCAGCCCCAGCATTTT. Its protein is CASSPGTGGRSNQPQHF.